This T cell receptor beta chain emerged from a study of blood T cell repertoires in COVID-19. Study in general: COVID-19 samples from acute and convalescent phases originated in the United States, Italy and Spain.

The CDR3 has 14 residues. Generated by immunoSEQ multiplex PCR, the TCRdb table keeps only in-frame clones and is missing some. The sample comprises approximately 350,000 clones, about 90% of which are singletons, and roughly 3% rests with the top ten. Those enrolled, adults aged roughly 18 to 90 years, came from around 25 US areas. Donors were grouped by their self-reported clinical history. Donors of Cohort 3 who recovered were those that had two negative PCRs, clearance, or symptom resolution. The receptor comes from a woman in her 30s who had recovered from COVID-19. Sequenced material: PBMCs or T cells enriched from blood (not recorded which). V and J are TRBV21-1 and TRBJ2-7; the DNA was not compared with TRBD1, the D call given in the table. TRBV21-1 is flagged as a pseudogene. The CDR3 region is CASSAGDSEYEQYF. CDR3 coding DNA: TGTGCCAGCAGCGCCGGGGACAGCGAGTACGAGCAGTACTTC.